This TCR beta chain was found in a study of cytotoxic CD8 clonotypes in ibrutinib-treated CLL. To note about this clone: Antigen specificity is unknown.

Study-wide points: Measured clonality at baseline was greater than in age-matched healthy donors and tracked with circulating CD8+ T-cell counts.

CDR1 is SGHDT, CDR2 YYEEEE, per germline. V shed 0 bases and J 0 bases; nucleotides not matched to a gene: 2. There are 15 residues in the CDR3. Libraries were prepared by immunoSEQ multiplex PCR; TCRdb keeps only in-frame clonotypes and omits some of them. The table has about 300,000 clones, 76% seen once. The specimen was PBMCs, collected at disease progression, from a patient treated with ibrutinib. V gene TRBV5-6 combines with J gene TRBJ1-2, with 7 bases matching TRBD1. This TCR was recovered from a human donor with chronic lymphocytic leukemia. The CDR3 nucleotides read TGTGCCAGCAGCTTGGGGCAGGGGGCTAACTATGGCTACACCTTC. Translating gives CASSLGQGANYGYTF.